One T cell receptor beta chain is described in this entry. The table lists this clonotype with a few counts. No cognate antigen has been identified for it. No much larger clone is present one base from it, and per-base qualities are unavailable. These data come from a study of T-cell memory formation after mild COVID-19 (dated by TCRdb to the early 2020s). Some background on the complete study: TCR sequence clusters from the two donors were largely donor specific. The cohort was made up of two young adult volunteers, one female and one male, who were previously healthy. In two donors, T-cell clones that expanded and contracted after mild COVID-19 were tracked by sequencing TCRalpha and TCRbeta repertoires over time. Broader findings and caveats from the paper: Only two mild cases were covered by the study, and larger cohorts that include severe cases with pre-infection samples were considered necessary. The second-wave clones that peaked on day 37 were not confirmed to be SARS-CoV-2 specific. Some responding clones were detected in pre-infection memory, suggesting pre-existing cross-reactive memory T cells joined the SARS-CoV-2 response. Contracting CD4+ clones appeared mostly in the CM and EM memory subsets, whereas CD8+ clones were enriched in EMRA. Clones that contracted from day 15 to 85 showed balanced CD4/CD8 phenotypes, whereas a second wave of clones that expanded from day 15 to 37 leaned towards CD4+.

PBMCs were isolated by Ficoll-Paque density gradient centrifugation. The CDR3 sequence holds 16 residues, the cysteine and phenylalanine included. CDR3 DNA only is kept here, 48 bases in frame from base 1. The V and J ends are trimmed by 6 bases and 0 bases, leaving 12 bases between them. The germline V gene yields KGHSH for CDR1 and LQKENI for CDR2. Reads for this sample came from an Illumina NovaSeq 6000. cDNA libraries for TCRalpha and TCRbeta were prepared by 5'RACE using constant-segment primers, with sample barcodes and unique molecular identifiers added. Trizol reagent was used to extract RNA from every sample. The libraries were amplified in two PCR steps, and the second step added a second sample barcode and Illumina TruSeq adapters. The libraries were sequenced on an Illumina NovaSeq using 2 x 150 bp paired-end reads. In the authors' own workflow: Reads were demultiplexed and collapsed into UMI-guided consensus sequences with migec v1.2.7. Using mixcr v2.1.11, UMI consensuses were aligned to TRA and TRB V and J templates and then assembled into clonotypes. Expanded or contracted clonotypes were those called significant by both edgeR and NoisET, with noise models trained on biological replicates. For edgeR calls, a false discovery rate-adjusted p below 0.01 and a log2 fold-change threshold of 1 were applied. PCA with hierarchical clustering of max-normalized trajectories of the 1000 most abundant clonotypes was used as exploratory dynamics analysis. Each responding clone was given a CD4 or CD8 phenotype based on the CD4+ and CD8+ repertoires, which had been sequenced separately. The raw public reads went through TCRdb reprocessing: fastp at Q25, MiXCR clone calling, in-frame beta chains kept. Here each entry gathers all rows of one CDR3 protein and keeps the most common genes and DNA. The V and J calls follow TCRdb's processing rather than the paper's. In this sample the table shows 350,000 to 500,000 distinct CDR3 sequences, more than 15% of which occur a single time. Of the sample, roughly 21% is held by the ten largest clones.

The chain was built from TRBV18 and TRBJ2-6; the D gene lacks a confident call. The sequenced material came from PBMCs or a T cell subset sorted from them (not recorded which). The receptor was derived from a man between 18 and 29 years old who had mild COVID-19 (a few samples of this study predate the infection). The sample titles of this study are shuffled in the database, so cell type and time point are left out; the donor was told from shared clones. The nucleotides are TGTGCCAGCTCGACCCGAGCACGCTCTGGGGCCAACGTCCTGACTTTC. It translates as CASSTRARSGANVLTF.